This T cell receptor beta chain was recorded in a study of cytomegalovirus exposure and HLA in healthy donors. On the study more broadly: Genotyping showed 81% of over 350 donors falling in the Caucasian-associated ancestry cluster.

CDR1 and CDR2 from the germline V gene are MDHEN and SYDVKM. The CDR3 totals 14 residues. J gave up 6 bases and V 3 bases, and 5 bases lay outside the gene matches. General study points: A later analysis found common viral pathogens apparently linked to several of the most significant clusters. In a later analysis, TCR beta V- and J-gene trimming was associated with a missense DCLRE1C variant.

All the people who gave samples were healthy bone marrow donors. Amplification used 60 Vbeta primers and 13 Jbeta primers. Clones were sequenced by immunoSEQ multiplex PCR, and TCRdb holds only the in-frame ones, with some missing. This table has around 160,000 clones, over 60% appearing once. To note about this clone: Antigen: not known.

The receptor was derived from a man in his fifties or sixties in good health and CMV-seropositive. This chain joins TRBV28 and TRBJ1-5; TRBD1 matches at 7 bases. Sequenced: PBMCs. CDR3 sequence (DNA): TGTGCCAGCAGTTTTCAGGCAGGGGGTCAGCCCCAGCATTTT. Its protein is CASSFQAGGQPQHF.